Given below is one T cell receptor (beta chain) in context. Data came from immunoSEQ multiplex PCR; TCRdb stores just in-frame clones and leaves some out. The profile shows 150,000 to 200,000 clones, 80% to 85% of them singletons. This specimen belongs to a study of blood T cell repertoires in COVID-19. Study overall: Material from acute and convalescent COVID-19 was sourced from the United States, Italy and Spain. Sources were T cells, B-cell-depleted T cells, or PBMCs; the material itself was cDNA or gDNA.

The CDR3 runs to 15 residues. V lost 1 base and J 1 base, leaving 12 bases between the germline ends. CDR1 and CDR2 from the germline V gene are SGHNT and YYREEE (reference sequence). The specimen sequenced was peripheral blood. The rearrangement joins TRBV5-4 to TRBJ2-7, with a weak D call TRBD1 (6 bases). This TCR came from a human donor with acute or convalescent COVID-19. The donor label of this sample is uncertain. The CDR3 sequence is CASSLSGVGSYEQYF. DNA of the CDR3: TGTGCCAGCAGCTTGTCAGGGGTCGGGTCCTACGAGCAGTACTTC.